Each of the 16 T cell receptor beta chains below was sequenced from the same sample in a study of T cell repertoires in ileal Crohn's disease. This sample's time point: neoterminal ileum biopsy at postoperative endoscopy, about 6 months after surgery. Sequenced by immunoSEQ multiplex PCR; TCRdb stores in-frame clones only, minus some. The repertoire holds approximately 11,000 clones, 70% to 80% seen once, with roughly 6.9% in the top ten. Sample: ileal tissue. These receptor sequences come from an adult with Crohn's disease.

The genes are TRBV4-2 and TRBJ2-5; D possibly corresponds to TRBD1 (5 bases). Germline CDR1 reads LGHNA; CDR2 reads YNFKEQ. V lost 0 bases to trimming and J lost 7 bases, with 12 bases between them. The CDR3 sequence is 14 residues long. The DNA of the CDR3 is TGTGCCAGCAGCCAAGATTACCCTCAGGGGACCCAGTACTTC. Amino acid sequence: CASSQDYPQGTQYF.

The rearrangement links TRBV19 to TRBJ1-5; TRBD1 is a possible D gene (6 bases). Between the trimmed V and J ends, which lost 8 bases and 5 bases, there was a span of 10 bases. Germline V gene sequence: CDR1 LNHDA, CDR2 SQIVND (reference sequence). This CDR3 is built from 12 residues. CDR3 sequence: CASLGGHQPQHF. CDR3 bases: TGTGCCAGTCTGGGGGGGCATCAGCCCCAGCATTTT. The variable domain in full, with the rest retrieved from reference TRBV19 and TRBJ1-5, is DGGITQSPKYLFRKEGQNVTLSCEQNLNHDAMYWYRQDPGQGLRLIYYSQIVNDFQKGDIAEGYSVSREKKESFPLTVTSAQKNPTAFYLCASLGGHQPQHFGDGTRLSIL.

The chain uses TRBV6-5 and TRBJ1-2; unclear D gene. The germline V gene has CDR1 MNHEY and CDR2 SVGAGI. Trimming stripped 0 bases from V and 8 bases from J, with 16 bases between. The CDR3 sequence is 15 residues long. CDR3: CASSYSRGFAGGYTF. The CDR3 DNA sequence: TGTGCCAGCAGTTACTCGAGAGGGTTTGCGGGCGGCTACACCTTC.

J is TRBJ1-5 and V is TRBV6-5, with D possibly TRBD1 on 5 matching bases. CDR3 size: 15 residues. Deletions cut 4 bases from V and 6 bases from J, with 16 bases between. The germline V gene encodes CDR1 MNHEY and CDR2 SVGAGI. In DNA form, the CDR3 reads TGTGCCAGCAGTTCCGGCGACAGTCTTAGTCAGCCCCAGCATTTT. Amino acids: CASSSGDSLSQPQHF.

V is TRBV5-1 and J is TRBJ2-2; D is ambiguous. This CDR3 region has 13 residues. V was pared by 2 bases and J by 1 base, with 3 bases between. Germline V CDR1 and CDR2: SGHRS, YFSETQ. The CDR3 region is CASSFGNTGELFF. CDR3 sequence (DNA): TGCGCCAGCAGCTTCGGGAACACCGGGGAGCTGTTTTTT. The whole variable domain, remainder taken from reference TRBV5-1 and TRBJ2-2, is KAGVTQTPRYLIKTRGQQVTLSCSPISGHRSVSWYQQTPGQGLQFLFEYFSETQRNKGNFPGRFSGRQFSNSRSEMNVSTLELGDSALYLCASSFGNTGELFFGEGSRLTVL.

The chain joins TRBV10-2 to TRBJ1-2, with D tentatively TRBD1 (5 bases). V was shortened by 9 bases and J by 4 bases, with 9 bases between the two germline ends. The CDR3 sequence is 11 residues long. Germline V gene data show CDR1 as WSHSY and CDR2 as SAAADI. The CDR3 is CASLDSYGYTF. DNA for the CDR3: TGCGCCAGTTTAGACAGCTATGGCTACACCTTC.

In its sample, this clone was seen a few times. The rearrangement uses TRBV2 and TRBJ2-3, with TRBD1 matching over 11 bases. CDR1 is SNHLY and CDR2 is FYNNEI in the germline V gene. The length of the CDR3 is 12 residues. Trimming cost V 6 bases and J 10 bases; bases outside gene matches: 3. CDR3 residues: CASSAGQGAQYF. In DNA form, the CDR3 reads TGTGCCAGCAGCGCGGGACAGGGGGCGCAGTATTTT.

The chain links TRBV7-9 to TRBJ1-5; possibly TRBD1 for D (6 bases). The CDR3 loop spans 15 amino acids. Trimming took 2 bases from V and 4 from J, leaving 12 bases between them. The germline CDR1 and CDR2 sequences are SEHNR and FQNEAQ (reference sequence). CDR3 amino acids: CASSLSQGQNQPQHF. The CDR3 nucleotides are TGTGCCAGCAGCTTATCACAGGGCCAGAATCAGCCCCAGCATTTT.

The chain uses TRBV4-1 and TRBJ1-6, with 7 bases identical to TRBD1. CDR1 MGHRA and CDR2 YSYEKL come from the germline V gene. Unmatched junction bases numbered 1, after V lost 1 base and J lost 10 bases. The CDR3 is 13 amino acids. The CDR3, as DNA: TGCGCCAGCAGCCAAGCGACAGGGTCACCCCTCCACTTT. It is translated as CASSQATGSPLHF.

The chain joins TRBV4-2 to TRBJ1-1; D not resolved. CDR3 size: 13 residues. Germline CDR1 LGHNA, CDR2 YNFKEQ. V dropped 4 bases and J dropped 7 bases, with 13 bases sitting between them. This CDR3 is CASSLRELGEAFF. As DNA, the CDR3 is TGTGCCAGCAGCCTTAGGGAGCTCGGTGAAGCTTTCTTT.

V is TRBV14 and J is TRBJ1-6; D remains ambiguous. CDR3 length equals 13 residues. CDR1 and CDR2 from the germline V gene are SGHDN and FVKESK. Trimming pared 3 bases from V and 9 bases from J, leaving 9 bases between. The CDR3, as DNA: TGTGCCAGCAGCCAGATGGAGGGTTCACCCCTCCACTTT. This encodes CASSQMEGSPLHF.

This clone was counted only a few times. The chain combines TRBV7-9 with TRBJ1-3; maybe TRBD1 (5 bases). Trimming took 5 bases from V and 3 from J, leaving 20 bases between them. Germline V gene sequence: CDR1 SEHNR, CDR2 FQNEAQ (reference sequence). This CDR3 is 17 amino acids long. In nucleotides, the CDR3 is TGTGCCAGCAGCCCTTTCGGGACTCCCGGGAGTGGAAACACCATATATTTT. Amino acids: CASSPFGTPGSGNTIYF.

The CDR3 coding sequence is TGTGCCTGGGATCGACTAGAGCTCTTCCACACAGATACGCAGTATTTT. This encodes CAWDRLELFHTDTQYF. The chain is built from TRBV30 and TRBJ2-3; D perhaps matches TRBD2 (6 bases). Trimming cost V 5 bases and J 2 bases, with 20 bases left between them. The CDR3 contains 16 residues. Germline CDR1 reads GTSNPN; CDR2 reads SVGIG (reference sequence). The full variable domain, in which reference TRBV30 and TRBJ2-3 provide the parts outside the CDR3, is SQTIHQWPATLVQPVGSPLSLECTVEGTSNPNLYWYRQAAGRGLQLLFYSVGIGQISSEVPQNLSASRPQDRQFILSSKKLLLSDSGFYLCAWDRLELFHTDTQYFGPGTRLTVL.

This clone was recorded a few times. This chain links TRBV18 with TRBJ1-4, with D perhaps matching TRBD1 (6 bases). In germline, CDR1 is KGHSH, CDR2 LQKENI. The CDR3 extends over 16 amino acids. Trimming left V 4 bases short and J 6 bases short, with 18 bases between. The CDR3 sequence: CASSRSTGPVDEKLFF. The CDR3, as DNA: TGTGCCAGCTCACGTTCGACAGGCCCGGTGGATGAAAAACTGTTTTTT.

In DNA, the CDR3 is TGTGCCAGCAGTGCCCAGGACTACGAGCAGTACTTC. It is translated as CASSAQDYEQYF. The chain is built from TRBV2 and TRBJ2-7; no reliable D call. The CDR3 consists of 12 residues. Trimming took off 4 bases at V and 3 bases at J, with 7 bases between the two ends. Per the germline V gene, CDR1 is SNHLY and CDR2 is FYNNEI.

The chain has TRBV2 and TRBJ2-3; 12 bases agree with TRBD1. This CDR3 has 15 amino acids. The J segment lost 7 bases and the V segment lost 4 bases, leaving 6 bases of the junction unmatched. Germline V CDR1 and CDR2: SNHLY, FYNNEI. The CDR3 nucleotides are TGTGCCAGCAGTGTTTTGGGGACAGGGGGCAATACGCAGTATTTT. Amino acid sequence: CASSVLGTGGNTQYF.